These 5 T cell receptor beta chains were all obtained from the same sample, sequenced in a study of T cells in Graves' hyperthyroidism and ophthalmopathy. RNA transcripts provided the source from which TCR beta CDR3 regions were amplified. A set of HTBI primers served as the primers for a first-round RT-PCR of the TCR CDR3. TCRdb re-called the multiplex PCR reads with MiXCR, one entry per CDR3 protein. Among under 400,000 distinct CDR3 sequences listed, around a sixth were seen once. Sequencing was performed on blood. The source of these receptors is a woman aged 45-65 years with Graves' hyperthyroidism.

This clonotype was counted at least ten times. V usage is TRBV3-1 and J usage is TRBJ2-1, with D perhaps TRBD1 (5 bases). Trimming stripped 0 bases from V and 6 bases from J, with 9 bases between. The CDR3 consists of 14 residues. CDR1 LGHDT and CDR2 YNNKEL come from the germline V gene (reference sequence). CDR3 DNA: TGTGCCAGCAGCCAAGAAGGAGACAGCAATGAGCAGTTCTTC. Translated, it gives CASSQEGDSNEQFF.

This clonotype was observed at least ten times. This sequence joins TRBV12-3 or TRBV12-4 and TRBJ2-5, with 10 bases lining up with TRBD2. V shed 3 bases, J shed 1 base, and the junction held 5 bases outside the gene matches. CDR3 length equals 16 residues. The CDR3 DNA is TGTGCCAGCAGTTTTTGGGCTAGCGGGGGCCAAGAGACCCAGTACTTC. The encoded protein is CASSFWASGGQETQYF.

This clonotype was observed at least ten times. CDR3: CASSSDQGDTQYF. CDR3 nucleotide sequence: TGTGCCAGCAGTTCCGACCAGGGGGATACGCAGTATTTT. The chain is built from TRBV6-1 and TRBJ2-3; perhaps TRBD1 as D (6 bases). CDR3 length: 13 amino acids. CDR1 MNHNS and CDR2 SASEGT come from the germline V gene. Deletions cut 5 bases from V and 6 bases from J, with 12 bases between.

This clonotype was counted many times. The chain employs TRBV28 and TRBJ2-1, with 14 bases lining up with TRBD2. V gave up 4 bases and J gave up 8 bases; unmatched junction bases: 19. The germline V gene encodes CDR1 MDHEN and CDR2 SYDVKM. CDR3 length: 20 residues. CDR3 in amino acids: CASSSLTPGLAGERFDEQFF. The DNA for the CDR3 is TGTGCCAGCAGTTCCCTCACACCGGGACTAGCGGGAGAAAGATTCGATGAGCAGTTCTTC. Full variable domain (outside the CDR3, taken from reference TRBV28 and TRBJ2-1): DVKVTQSSRYLVKRTGEKVFLECVQDMDHENMFWYRQDPGLGLRLIYFSYDVKMKEKGDIPEGYSVSREKKERFSLILESASTNQTSMYLCASSSLTPGLAGERFDEQFFGPGTRLTVL.

This clonotype has only a few counts. The genes are TRBV3-1 and TRBJ2-3; D assignment may be TRBD1 or TRBD2 (5 bases each). This CDR3 is built from 16 residues. V shed 0 bases and J shed 0 bases, with 10 bases lying between them. The germline gives CDR1 LGHDT, CDR2 YNNKEL (reference sequence). CDR3 sequence (DNA): TGTGCCAGCAGCCAAGAGGCCGGGGCTAGCACAGATACGCAGTATTTT. Translating it yields CASSQEAGASTDTQYF.